The clone carrying this T cell receptor (beta chain) has just one count. The antigen is not known. The CDR3 has 16 amino acids. The germline V gene encodes CDR1 MDHEN and CDR2 SYDVKM. V shed 4 bases and J shed 4 bases, with 19 bases lying between them. TCRdb's table, derived via immunoSEQ multiplex PCR, lists solely in-frame clones and lacks some. This table holds 100,000 to 150,000 clones, around 86% found once. The data originate from a study of T cell responses to AZD1222 COVID-19 vaccine. Study-level points and caveats: The breadth and depth of Spike-specific TCRs increased once two AZD1222 doses had been given.

The clonotype originates from an adult in good health. J is TRBJ2-5 and V is TRBV28, with no clear D. The material sequenced was peripheral blood, taken on day 0 of AZD1222 vaccination. The chain's CDR3 is CASSSNTIGPGETQYF. The CDR3 DNA reads TGTGCCAGCAGTTCGAATACGATCGGTCCGGGAGAGACCCAGTACTTC. Full variable domain (missing parts from reference TRBV28 and TRBJ2-5): DVKVTQSSRYLVKRTGEKVFLECVQDMDHENMFWYRQDPGLGLRLIYFSYDVKMKEKGDIPEGYSVSREKKERFSLILESASTNQTSMYLCASSSNTIGPGETQYFGPGTRLLVL.